In its sample, the clone carrying this TCR beta chain was seen a few times. Its cognate antigen is unknown. Germline is not matched at one junction end, which may reflect a read error. Looked up from germline, CDR1 is SGHDN and CDR2 is FVKESK. The CDR3 runs to 12 residues. Only one heparinised blood draw was taken per donor, and its volume averaged about 120 mL. Naive, central memory, regulatory and stem cell-like memory cells within the CD4+ compartment were sorted using CD45RO/CCR7/CD25/CD127/CD95/CD27. Expressed TCRB transcripts were sequenced after all isolated RNA was converted to cDNA. Method: immunoSEQ multiplex PCR; TCRdb's copy keeps in-frame clones and lacks some. Found here are about 740,000 clones, about an eighth of them singletons; the top ten hold 0.022%. This entry is derived from a study of beta chain features in type 1 diabetes. Study summary: The samples had 100 million to 140 million sorted cells examined in all.

General study points: TCRB CDR3s from Type 1 diabetes patients were moderately but significantly shorter in all four CD4+ subsets. In comparison with healthy donors, patients had naive, central memory and Treg TCRB repertoires that appeared more similar.

The rearrangement uses TRBV14 and TRBJ1-1; 9 bases are a match to TRBD1. The receptor was derived from a man younger than 35 with type 1 diabetes. Sample: naive CD4+ T cells from blood. Here the CDR3 DNA reads TGTGCCAGCAGTCAAGGGGGACAGGGCGCTTTCTTT. This codes for CASSQGGQGAFF.